The present TCR beta chain was sequenced within a study of patients and donors after allogeneic stem cell transplantation. Each CDR3 protein is one row after TCRdb ran MiXCR on the RT-PCR reads. The table shows 90,000 to 120,000 distinct CDR3 sequences, with roughly 37% occurring only once. This clonotype was recorded a few times. The CDR3 is 12 residues long. Germline V gene lookup returns CDR1 SQVTM and CDR2 ANQGSEA. Trimming shortened V by 4 bases and J by 5 bases, and 11 bases separated the two germline ends. The clonotype was recovered from a human donor who was either an allogeneic HSCT recipient or a stem cell or donor lymphocyte infusion donor (not recorded which). It is not recorded whose cells these are; they may come from a transplant donor. The source material was blood, either unsorted or a sorted T cell fraction (not recorded which). The chain links TRBV29-1 to TRBJ2-5; possible D gene TRBD1, 5 bases. The CDR3 spells CSVVGHGETQYF. The CDR3 nucleotides read TGCAGCGTTGTCGGACACGGGGAGACCCAGTACTTC.